This T cell receptor beta chain was identified during a study of blood T cell repertoires in COVID-19. Study overall: COVID-19 samples, acute and convalescent, were from the United States, Italy and Spain. PBMCs, B-cell-depleted T cells, or T cells were the source of the cDNA or gDNA that made up the material.

Original processing methods: How many nucleated cells were present was estimated from reference gene primer amplification. Profiling relied on immunoSEQ multiplex PCR, and the TCRdb table lists in-frame clones only, not all of them. V and J calls and clone size follow that table, whereas D and trimming were derived from the DNA. The profile shows under 75,000 clones, 75% to 90% of them singletons. The source of this sequence is a man aged 70 or older who had recovered from COVID-19. The material sequenced was peripheral blood.

The CDR3 region has the DNA TGTGCCAGCAGTTTTGGGTCTTCCGGGTACACCGGGGAGCTGTTTTTT. Protein sequence: CASSFGSSGYTGELFF. The J gene is TRBJ2-2, the V gene TRBV28; D is unresolved. Germline-derived CDR1 and CDR2 are MDHEN and SYDVKM. The CDR3 is 16 amino acids. V lost 3 bases and J lost 3, with 14 bases in between.